Below, 29 T cell receptor beta chains from the same sample are listed, as sequenced in a study of T cell responses to AZD1222 COVID-19 vaccine. Libraries were prepared by immunoSEQ multiplex PCR; TCRdb keeps only in-frame clonotypes and omits some of them. The sample shows tens of thousands of clones, 70% to 90% of them seen only once. The starting material was peripheral blood, obtained on day 0 of AZD1222 vaccination. These receptors originate from an adult in good health.

The rearrangement uses TRBV13 and TRBJ2-7; 12 nucleotides agree with TRBD1. This CDR3 region has 15 residues. Germline CDR1 and CDR2: PRHDT and FYEKMQ (reference sequence). With 0 bases clipped from V and 4 bases from J, the junction kept 1 base outside the gene matches. CDR3 DNA sequence: TGTGCCAGCAGCTTAGGGGGACAGGGGGCGTACGAGCAGTACTTC. Amino acids: CASSLGGQGAYEQYF.

V gene TRBV9 combines with J gene TRBJ1-1; D gene uncertain. From germline, CDR1 is SGDLS and CDR2 YYNGEE. The CDR3 covers 13 residues. The V end lost 3 bases, the J end lost 9 bases, and 15 bases lay between the germline ends. As DNA, the CDR3 is TGTGCCAGCAGCGCGGACGCGGCAAGACAAGCTTTCTTT. This sequence encodes CASSADAARQAFF.

V and J are TRBV27 and TRBJ1-2; D call uncertain. Germline V gives CDR1 MNHEY, CDR2 SMNVEV (reference sequence). The CDR3 is 14 residues long. Between the trimmed V and J ends, which lost 7 bases and 0 bases, there was a span of 12 bases. The CDR3 nucleotides are TGTGCCAGCAAACCCTCGGGGACTAACTATGGCTACACCTTC. It specifies CASKPSGTNYGYTF.

This sequence joins TRBV9 and TRBJ2-7; 10 bases are a match to TRBD1. CDR1 is SGDLS, CDR2 YYNGEE, per germline. The ends lost 6 bases at V and 3 bases at J; junction bases unmatched: 6. The CDR3 runs 14 residues. The CDR3 spells CASTQGQGNYEQYF. In DNA form, the CDR3 reads TGTGCCAGCACTCAGGGACAGGGGAACTACGAGCAGTACTTC.

CDR3 DNA sequence: TGTGCCAGCACCTGGGGGGACGAGCAGTACTTC. Protein product: CASTWGDEQYF. The rearrangement uses TRBV6-5 and TRBJ2-7; D is perhaps TRBD2 (6 bases). V shed 7 bases and J shed 5 bases, with 9 bases lying between them. Germline assignment: CDR1 MNHEY and CDR2 SVGAGI. CDR3 length equals 11 residues.

This clone was observed a few times. V gene TRBV11-2 combines with J gene TRBJ2-3; tentative D call: TRBD1 (5 bases). The V gene's germline CDR1 is SGHAT and CDR2 FQNNGV. The CDR3 runs to 14 residues. V lost 5 bases, J lost 1 base, and 10 bases lay in between. CDR3 DNA sequence: TGTGCCAGCAGCCGTCAGGGCGGCACAGATACGCAGTATTTT. Translating gives CASSRQGGTDTQYF.

The rearrangement joins TRBV5-1 to TRBJ2-2; 8 bases align to TRBD1. Germline CDR1 SGHRS, CDR2 YFSETQ. V was pared by 4 bases and J by 3 bases, with 8 bases of the junction left unmatched. The CDR3 runs to 16 residues. The CDR3 is CASSPGQGPYTGELFF. The CDR3 DNA is TGCGCCAGCAGCCCCGGACAGGGTCCCTACACCGGGGAGCTGTTTTTT.

The genes are TRBV24-1 and TRBJ2-1; 9 bases align to TRBD1. This CDR3 spans 16 amino acids. With V trimmed by 4 bases and J by 4 bases, 7 bases remained unmatched. Germline CDR1 and CDR2: KGHDR and SFDVKD. The CDR3 DNA reads as TGTGCCACCAGTGACCCCGGGACAGGGCTTTACAATGAGCAGTTCTTC. Translation gives CATSDPGTGLYNEQFF.

The chain has TRBV14 and TRBJ2-1; 9 nucleotides align to TRBD2. The junction had 6 bases not matched to a gene; V was cut back by 5 bases and J by 4 bases. The length of the CDR3 is 15 residues. Germline loops: CDR1 SGHDN, CDR2 FVKESK. CDR3 sequence: CASSLLAGWYNEQFF. The CDR3 DNA follows: TGTGCCAGCAGCTTGCTAGCGGGATGGTACAATGAGCAGTTCTTC.

The gene calls are TRBV4-2 and TRBJ2-7; 13 bases align to TRBD2. This CDR3 is 16 amino acids long. Germline loops: CDR1 LGHNA, CDR2 YNFKEQ. V was pared by 0 bases and J by 3 bases, with 2 bases of the junction left unmatched. CDR3 sequence reads: CASSQDRTSGSYEQYF. The CDR3 DNA follows: TGTGCCAGCAGCCAAGACCGGACTAGCGGGAGCTACGAGCAGTACTTC.

The chain couples TRBV29-1 to TRBJ2-7, with D tentatively TRBD1 (5 bases). The germline CDR1 and CDR2 sequences are SQVTM and ANQGSEA. This CDR3 spans 13 amino acids. V gave up 4 bases and J gave up 2 bases, with 12 bases separating them. DNA of the CDR3: TGCAGCGTTGGACCGACAGCAGCCTACGAGCAGTACTTC. Protein product: CSVGPTAAYEQYF.

The chain carries TRBV10-3 and TRBJ1-1; D call uncertain. Germline V CDR1 and CDR2: ENHRY, SYGVKD. The CDR3 sequence is 13 residues long. With 6 bases removed from V and 0 bases from J, the gap between germline ends came to 8 bases. Here the CDR3 reads CAIRQDLNTEAFF. DNA for the CDR3: TGTGCCATCAGGCAGGACCTGAACACTGAAGCTTTCTTT.

This chain uses TRBV7-8 with TRBJ1-6; 7 positions agree with TRBD1. CDR1 is SGHVS and CDR2 is FQNEAQ in the germline V gene. CDR3 length: 17 residues. The V segment lost 1 base and the J segment 7 bases; nucleotides outside the gene matches: 10. The chain's CDR3 is CASSLEKPRDSNSPLHF. For the CDR3, the DNA is TGTGCCAGCAGCTTAGAAAAACCCCGGGACAGCAATTCACCCCTCCACTTT.

The V and J genes are TRBV18 and TRBJ1-2; the D gene is possibly TRBD1 (6 bases). Germline CDR1 reads KGHSH; CDR2 reads LQKENI. Trimming took 6 bases from V and 0 from J, leaving 14 bases between them. This CDR3 is 15 amino acids long. The chain's CDR3 is CASSQRDNANYGYTF. The DNA of the CDR3 is TGTGCCAGCTCTCAACGGGACAATGCTAACTATGGCTACACCTTC.

The chain employs TRBV5-5 and TRBJ1-2, with TRBD1 identical over 9 bases. The CDR3 is 15 amino acids. CDR1 and CDR2 from the germline V gene are SGHKS and YYEKEE (reference sequence). V dropped 0 bases and J dropped 5; count of bases not matched to a gene: 5. The CDR3 DNA follows: TGTGCCAGCAGCTTGGACCTCGGGACAGGGTATGGCTACACCTTC. Its protein product is CASSLDLGTGYGYTF.

The table lists this clone with a count of one. The chain carries TRBV2 and TRBJ2-2; the match to TRBD1 covers 9 bases. The germline V gene encodes CDR1 SNHLY and CDR2 FYNNEI. The J segment lost 6 bases and the V segment lost 9 bases, leaving 8 bases of the junction unmatched. The CDR3 covers 14 residues. DNA for the CDR3: TGTGCCAGTCAGGACAGGGGTTACGCCGGGGAGCTGTTTTTT. Its protein product is CASQDRGYAGELFF.

The DNA for the CDR3 is TGTGCCAGTAGTTCACAGGGGCGCGGGGCCAACGTCCTGACTTTC. Translated: CASSSQGRGANVLTF. The rearrangement uses TRBV19 and TRBJ2-6; TRBD1 matches 7 bases. The CDR3 is 15 amino acids. Trimming cost V 5 bases and J 4 bases; bases outside gene matches: 5. Germline CDR1 and CDR2: LNHDA and SQIVND (reference sequence).

This clone appeared a single time. V gene TRBV6-5 combines with J gene TRBJ1-3; D may be TRBD1 (6 bases). Deletions cut 6 bases from V and 4 bases from J, with 13 bases between. Germline assignment: CDR1 MNHEY and CDR2 SVGAGI. The CDR3 contains 14 residues. The CDR3 sequence is CASRLAGVGNTIYF. As DNA, the CDR3 is TGTGCCAGCAGACTAGCAGGGGTCGGAAACACCATATATTTT.

This chain uses TRBV28 with TRBJ1-2; D gene ambiguous. The length of the CDR3 is 13 residues. Germline V gene lookup returns CDR1 MDHEN and CDR2 SYDVKM. The germline V and J ends were trimmed by 3 bases and 6 bases, with 11 bases remaining between them. This CDR3 reads CASSFITSHGYTF. CDR3 in DNA: TGTGCCAGCAGTTTTATCACGTCCCATGGCTACACCTTC.

This clone has just one count. V is TRBV24-1 and J is TRBJ2-1; 13 nucleotides align to TRBD2. The CDR3 has 17 amino acids. Trimming cost V 6 bases and J 7 bases; bases outside gene matches: 11. In germline, CDR1 is KGHDR, CDR2 SFDVKD. CDR3 sequence reads: CATSPSSGLAGENEQFF. CDR3 sequence (DNA): TGTGCCACCAGTCCCTCTTCAGGACTAGCGGGAGAGAATGAGCAGTTCTTC.

The chain employs TRBV6-2 or TRBV6-3 and TRBJ2-7, with D maybe TRBD1 (6 bases). Germline V gives CDR1 MNHEY, CDR2 SVGEGT. CDR3 length: 15 residues. V lost 2 bases and J lost 4, with 15 bases in between. DNA of the CDR3: TGTGCCAGCAGTTACGAGGGCATGGGGGCATACGAGCAGTACTTC. Translation gives CASSYEGMGAYEQYF.

The chain has TRBV27 and TRBJ1-1; D gene ambiguous. V shed 5 bases and J shed 3 bases, with 10 bases lying between them. Germline-derived CDR1 and CDR2 are MNHEY and SMNVEV (reference sequence). This CDR3 has 13 residues. The CDR3 here is CASSPPGDTEAFF. The CDR3 DNA is TGTGCCAGCAGTCCTCCTGGGGACACTGAAGCTTTCTTT.

This clone has a single count. CDR3 sequence reads: CASSYGTWEQYF. CDR3 nucleotide sequence: TGTGCCAGCAGCTATGGGACTTGGGAGCAGTACTTC. The chain uses TRBV9 and TRBJ2-7, with a weak D call TRBD2 (6 bases). The CDR3 has 12 residues. From germline, CDR1 is SGDLS and CDR2 YYNGEE. V dropped 4 bases and J dropped 7 bases, with 12 bases sitting between them. The full variable domain, in which reference TRBV9 and TRBJ2-7 provide the parts outside the CDR3, is DSGVTQTPKHLITATGQRVTLRCSPRSGDLSVYWYQQSLDQGLQFLIQYYNGEERAKGNILERFSAQQFPDLHSELNLSSLELGDSALYFCASSYGTWEQYFGPGTRLTVT.

The rearrangement joins TRBV28 to TRBJ1-1; D remains ambiguous. The germline V gene encodes CDR1 MDHEN and CDR2 SYDVKM. The CDR3 covers 13 residues. Trimming removed 6 bases at V and 1 base at J, with 9 bases between. This CDR3 reads CASSPIPNTEAFF. The CDR3, as DNA: TGTGCCAGCAGCCCCATACCGAACACTGAAGCTTTCTTT.

The chain couples TRBV3-1 (or the pseudogene TRBV3-2) to TRBJ2-7; no clear D gene. Trimming took 0 bases from V and 5 from J, leaving 5 bases between them. Germline CDR1 reads LGHDT; CDR2 reads YNNKEL (reference sequence). The CDR3 runs to 12 residues. The CDR3 nucleotides read TGTGCCAGCAGCCAAGAACCAGACGAGCAGTACTTC. This sequence encodes CASSQEPDEQYF.

The rearrangement uses TRBV18 and TRBJ2-3; D unresolved. Trimming took 3 bases from V and 7 from J, leaving 8 bases between them. Germline CDR1 reads KGHSH; CDR2 reads LQKENI. The CDR3 runs 12 residues. CDR3 amino acids: CASSPPANTQYF. The CDR3 DNA reads TGTGCCAGCTCACCCCCAGCGAATACGCAGTATTTT.

This chain links TRBV5-6 with TRBJ2-2; tentative D call: TRBD2 (6 bases). There are 14 residues in the CDR3. Germline V CDR1 and CDR2: SGHDT, YYEEEE. Trimming left V 2 bases short and J 7 bases short, with 12 bases between. Here the CDR3 reads CASSFPTRGGELFF. CDR3 sequence (DNA): TGTGCCAGCAGCTTCCCGACTAGAGGCGGGGAGCTGTTTTTT. Full variable domain (missing parts from reference TRBV5-6 and TRBJ2-2): DAGVTQSPTHLIKTRGQQVTLRCSPKSGHDTVSWYQQALGQGPQFIFQYYEEEERQRGNFPDRFSGHQFPNYSSELNVNALLLGDSALYLCASSFPTRGGELFFGEGSRLTVL.

CDR3 DNA sequence: TGTGCCAGCAGTGAAACCGGGACAGGGAGAATGAAAGCTTTCTTT. It codes for CASSETGTGRMKAFF. The V call is TRBV6-4, the J call TRBJ1-1, with TRBD1 matching over 9 bases. This CDR3 spans 15 amino acids. In germline, CDR1 is MRHNA, CDR2 SNTAGT. Losses at the gene ends were 3 bases for V and 9 bases for J; bases not matched to a gene: 11.

The chain recombines TRBV6-5 with TRBJ1-2; TRBD1 is a possible D gene (5 bases). The germline gives CDR1 MNHEY, CDR2 SVGAGI. Trimming took off 6 bases at V and 3 bases at J, with 14 bases between the two ends. This CDR3 is 14 amino acids long. The CDR3 DNA follows: TGTGCCAGCAGACATCAGGACAAGTACTATGGCTACACCTTC. It codes for CASRHQDKYYGYTF.